This TCR beta chain was retrieved from a study of human T cells and chemical hapten exposure. Across the study: From small differences in pooled library volume came most of the variation in per-sample TCR yields.

RNA extraction used unfractionated whole blood as the source of total RNA. This clonotype was seen ten or more times. What it binds is not known. From germline, CDR1 is MNHNY and CDR2 SVGAGI (reference sequence). This CDR3 has 16 residues. The junction had 6 bases not matched to a gene; V was cut back by 4 bases and J by 0 bases. The library tagged individual cDNA molecules with unique molecular identifiers. Original processing notes: Individual samples carried between about 23,224 and 700,000 TCRs, with 95,638 as the median. From the 5' RACE reads, TCRdb called clonotypes with MiXCR, one entry per CDR3 protein. TCRdb's processing, not the authors', yielded these V and J calls. The table lists tens of thousands of distinct CDR3 sequences, 6.5% to 8.5% of them singletons. Regarding the study as a whole: TCRs above 1 in 1000 frequency stayed constant with DPC sensitization.

This clonotype was sampled from a male donor in good health. The chain is built from TRBV6-6 and TRBJ1-5; 7 nucleotides agree with TRBD1. The chain's CDR3 is CASSSPGQYSNQPQHF. The CDR3 DNA sequence: TGTGCCAGCAGTTCCCCGGGACAGTATAGCAATCAGCCCCAGCATTTT.